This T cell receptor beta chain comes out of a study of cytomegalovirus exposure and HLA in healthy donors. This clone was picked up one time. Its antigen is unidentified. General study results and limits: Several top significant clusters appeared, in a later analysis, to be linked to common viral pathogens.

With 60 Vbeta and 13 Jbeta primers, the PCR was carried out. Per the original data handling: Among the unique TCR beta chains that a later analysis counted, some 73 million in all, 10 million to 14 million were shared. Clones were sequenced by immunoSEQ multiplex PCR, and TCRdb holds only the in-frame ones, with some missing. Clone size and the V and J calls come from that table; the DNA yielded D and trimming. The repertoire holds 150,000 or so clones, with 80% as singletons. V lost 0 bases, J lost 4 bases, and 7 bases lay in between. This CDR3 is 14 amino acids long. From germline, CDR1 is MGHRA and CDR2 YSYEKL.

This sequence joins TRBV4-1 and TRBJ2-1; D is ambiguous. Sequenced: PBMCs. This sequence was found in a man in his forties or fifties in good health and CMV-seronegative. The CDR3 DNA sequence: TGCGCCAGCAGCCAAGATTCCACTTACAATGAGCAGTTCTTC. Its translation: CASSQDSTYNEQFF.